One and the same sample provided the 27 T cell receptor beta chains below, sequenced in a study of T cells after yellow fever vaccination. TCRdb recomputed calls from the 5' RACE reads with MiXCR, one row per CDR3 protein. The sample comprises roughly 120,000 distinct CDR3 sequences, 7.2% of which are singletons, and 2.7% rests with the top ten. The source material was CD4+ T cells sorted from PBMCs, sampled about 49 days after the first yellow fever vaccination. The receptors here all came from a man aged 18 to 35 who received the YFV17D yellow fever vaccine.

This clonotype was seen ten or more times. V usage is TRBV11-2 and J usage is TRBJ2-5; 9 positions agree with TRBD1. V lost 1 base and J lost 2; bases outside the gene matches: 11. This CDR3 region has 18 residues. Germline V CDR1 and CDR2: SGHAT, FQNNGV. The CDR3 DNA reads TGTGCCAGCAGCTTAGTGGTAGTGGGACAGGGCTCACAAGAGACCCAGTACTTC. As protein: CASSLVVVGQGSQETQYF. The full variable domain, with the rest looked up from reference TRBV11-2 and TRBJ2-5, is EAGVAQSPRYKIIEKRQSVAFWCNPISGHATLYWYQQILGQGPKLLIQFQNNGVVDDSQLPKDRFSAERLKGVDSTLKIQPAKLEDSAVYLCASSLVVVGQGSQETQYFGPGTRLLVL.

This clonotype showed up just a few times. This sequence joins TRBV20-1 and TRBJ2-3, with a possible D match to TRBD2 (7 bases). The CDR3 runs to 17 residues. Trimming removed 0 bases at V and 1 base at J, with 17 bases between. Germline V gives CDR1 DFQATT, CDR2 SNEGSKA (reference sequence). The CDR3, as DNA: TGCAGTGCTAGAGACCGCATCGGAGGGGGGGGCACAGATACGCAGTATTTT. Translation: CSARDRIGGGGTDTQYF.

This clonotype has at least ten counts. V gene TRBV5-1 combines with J gene TRBJ1-1; perhaps TRBD1 as D (5 bases). CDR3 size: 15 residues. Germline assignment: CDR1 SGHRS and CDR2 YFSETQ. The V end lost 0 bases, the J end lost 1 base, and 10 bases lay between the germline ends. The CDR3 loop is CASSLGGVANTEAFF. In nucleotides, the CDR3 is TGCGCCAGCAGCTTGGGAGGGGTAGCGAACACTGAAGCTTTCTTT.

This clonotype came up many times. V and J are TRBV24-1 and TRBJ1-5, with 7 bases aligning to TRBD1. Germline V gene data show CDR1 as KGHDR and CDR2 as SFDVKD. The V and J ends lost 5 bases and 3 bases, in that order; junction bases with no gene match: 6. The CDR3 is 15 residues long. The CDR3 DNA follows: TGTGCCACCAGTGCGGGACAGAACTACAATCAGCCCCAGCATTTT. Translation gives CATSAGQNYNQPQHF.

This clonotype was counted ten times or more. The CDR3 sequence is CASSSFDPWGGTQDTQYF. The CDR3 DNA reads as TGTGCCAGCAGTTCTTTTGACCCTTGGGGGGGGACTCAAGATACGCAGTATTTT. This chain connects TRBV12-3 or TRBV12-4 to TRBJ2-3; 7 bases match TRBD2. V lost 4 bases to trimming and J lost 5 bases; unmatched junction nucleotides: 18. CDR3 length equals 18 residues.

This clonotype was seen ten or more times. This chain uses TRBV7-2 with TRBJ2-2; 7 positions agree with TRBD2. CDR1 is SGHTA and CDR2 is FQGNSA in the germline V gene. V dropped 1 base and J dropped 0; count of bases not matched to a gene: 5. The CDR3 totals 17 residues. In DNA, the CDR3 is TGTGCCAGCAGCTTAGTCGGTGGGGGGGCGAACACCGGGGAGCTGTTTTTT. This codes for CASSLVGGGANTGELFF.

There are a few counts of this clonotype. The chain combines TRBV5-1 with TRBJ2-2; D is unclear. The CDR3 is 15 residues long. CDR1 is SGHRS, CDR2 YFSETQ, per germline. V dropped 0 bases and J dropped 1 base, with 7 bases sitting between them. CDR3 DNA sequence: TGCGCCAGCAGCTTGGCGCTTATGAACACCGGGGAGCTGTTTTTT. This encodes CASSLALMNTGELFF.

This clonotype was counted many times. Sequence at one end of the junction differs from germline and may be a read error. The rearrangement uses TRBV12-3 or TRBV12-4 and TRBJ1-1; 7 bases line up with TRBD1. The CDR3 loop spans 13 amino acids. The CDR3 is CASSEQGNTEAFF. For the CDR3, the DNA is TGTGCCAGCAGTGAACAGGGGAACACTGAAGCTTTTTTT.

This clonotype was observed many times. The rearrangement uses TRBV7-2 and TRBJ1-4; unclear D gene. The germline V gene encodes CDR1 SGHTA and CDR2 FQGNSA. V was clipped by 3 bases and J by 8 bases, with 10 bases between them. This CDR3 has 13 amino acids. CDR3 residues: CASSLWLREKLFF. The DNA of the CDR3 is TGTGCCAGCAGCTTGTGGCTACGGGAAAAACTGTTTTTT. Filled out from reference TRBV7-2 and TRBJ1-4, the complete variable domain reads GAGVSQSPSNKVTEKGKDVELRCDPISGHTALYWYRQSLGQGLEFLIYFQGNSAPDKSGLPSDRFSAERTGGSVSTLTIQRTQQEDSAVYLCASSLWLREKLFFGSGTQLSVL.

The chain carries TRBV18 and TRBJ2-3; D is unresolved. The CDR3 sequence is 15 residues long. CDR1 KGHSH and CDR2 LQKENI come from the germline V gene. The ends were cut back, 0 bases at V and 2 bases at J, with 9 bases in the middle. The CDR3 DNA is TGTGCCAGCTCACCACCTAGCTTGAACACAGATACGCAGTATTTT. It specifies CASSPPSLNTDTQYF.

This clonotype was recorded at least ten times. The chain combines TRBV30 with TRBJ2-3; D not resolved. V gave up 3 bases and J gave up 0 bases, with 10 bases separating them. CDR1 is GTSNPN and CDR2 is SVGIG in the germline V gene (reference sequence). CDR3 length: 14 residues. As DNA, the CDR3 is TGTGCCTGGAGGTCCAGCTATAGCACAGATACGCAGTATTTT. Protein: CAWRSSYSTDTQYF.

Only a few counts were recorded for this clonotype. CDR3 sequence: CASSFRTGAKTGELFF. In DNA, the CDR3 is TGCGCCAGCAGCTTCCGGACAGGGGCAAAAACCGGGGAGCTGTTTTTT. The chain employs TRBV5-1 and TRBJ2-2; 9 nucleotides match TRBD1. The CDR3 runs to 16 residues. Looked up from germline, CDR1 is SGHRS and CDR2 is YFSETQ. V lost 2 bases, J lost 5 bases, and 7 bases stayed unmatched.

This clonotype came up many times. This sequence joins TRBV25-1 and TRBJ1-5; D not certain. Germline loops: CDR1 MGHDK, CDR2 SYGVNS. The CDR3 length is 16 residues. The V end lost 2 bases, the J end lost 0 bases, and 11 bases lay between the germline ends. The CDR3 bases are TGTGCCAGCAGTGAAACAGCCAGTCTTAGCAATCAGCCCCAGCATTTT. It is translated as CASSETASLSNQPQHF.

This clonotype appeared a few times. J is TRBJ2-1 and V is TRBV11-2; 8 bases match TRBD1. V lost 5 bases, J lost 6 bases, and 9 bases stayed unmatched. CDR3 size: 15 residues. Germline V gene data show CDR1 as SGHAT and CDR2 as FQNNGV. In nucleotides, the CDR3 is TGTGCCAGCAGCCCGCCCGGGACAGGCTTCAATGAGCAGTTCTTC. Translating gives CASSPPGTGFNEQFF.

This clonotype was counted ten times or more. J is TRBJ2-1 and V is TRBV12-3 or TRBV12-4; 7 bases align to TRBD1. This CDR3 region has 14 residues. Trimming took 5 bases from V and 9 from J; bases not matched to a gene: 10. The CDR3 sequence: CASSSTRKGAEQFF. CDR3 nucleotides: TGTGCCAGCAGTAGTACACGGAAGGGGGCTGAGCAGTTCTTC.

A note on this clonotype: Just one base apart from a much larger clone, this may be a read error. This chain uses TRBV7-9 with TRBJ2-1, with TRBD1 as a possible D gene (6 bases). CDR1 SEHNR and CDR2 FQNEAQ come from the germline V gene (reference sequence). The CDR3 contains 13 residues. The CDR3 loop is CAGSPPGDNVQFF. The CDR3 DNA follows: TGTGCCGGGAGCCCGCCTGGGGACAATGTGCAGTTCTTC.

This clonotype came up many times. The chain recombines TRBV14 with TRBJ1-1; D is ambiguous. The CDR3 spans 16 residues. V was clipped by 4 bases and J by 1 base, with 16 bases between them. Per the germline V gene, CDR1 is SGHDN and CDR2 is FVKESK. The CDR3 reads CASSRPSIWGNTEAFF. CDR3 bases: TGTGCCAGCAGCCGCCCGAGCATCTGGGGGAACACTGAAGCTTTCTTT.

The chain uses TRBV10-3 and TRBJ2-5; 9 positions match TRBD2. V shed 4 bases, J shed 5 bases, and the junction held 8 bases outside the gene matches. Germline V gene sequence: CDR1 ENHRY, CDR2 SYGVKD. The CDR3 contains 15 residues. In DNA, the CDR3 is TGTGCCATCAGTGCCGGCGGGGGGGCCGGGGAGACCCAGTACTTC. Protein product: CAISAGGGAGETQYF.

At least ten counts were recorded for this clonotype. This chain uses TRBV6-5 with TRBJ2-2; D is unclear. V lost 7 bases to trimming and J lost 6 bases, with 9 bases between them. The CDR3 totals 12 residues. From germline, CDR1 is MNHEY and CDR2 SVGAGI. CDR3 DNA: TGTGCCAGCATTGGGCAGCCCGGGGAGCTGTTTTTT. It translates to CASIGQPGELFF.

This clonotype came up many times. The genes are TRBV7-3 and TRBJ2-2, with D unresolved. Looked up from germline, CDR1 is SGHTA and CDR2 is FQGTGA. V lost 1 base and J 6 bases, leaving 6 bases between the germline ends. The CDR3 runs 13 residues. The CDR3, as DNA: TGTGCCAGCAGCTTAAGTGGCCCCGGGGAGCTGTTTTTT. Translating gives CASSLSGPGELFF.

The sample holds many counts of this clonotype. This rearrangement joins TRBV7-2 to TRBJ2-2; no clear D gene. The CDR3 contains 14 residues. Germline CDR1 reads SGHTA; CDR2 reads FQGNSA. Trimming took 4 bases from V and 6 from J, leaving 12 bases between them. CDR3 region: CASSSLRRPGELFF. CDR3 in DNA: TGTGCCAGCAGCTCCCTCCGCCGGCCCGGGGAGCTGTTTTTT. The variable domain in full, with the rest retrieved from reference TRBV7-2 and TRBJ2-2, is GAGVSQSPSNKVTEKGKDVELRCDPISGHTALYWYRQSLGQGLEFLIYFQGNSAPDKSGLPSDRFSAERTGGSVSTLTIQRTQQEDSAVYLCASSSLRRPGELFFGEGSRLTVL.

As for this clonotype: A much larger clone lies a single base off, so this may be a read error. The chain combines TRBV11-2 with TRBJ2-1; 10 bases map to TRBD2. Germline V gives CDR1 SGHAT, CDR2 FQNNGV. CDR3 length: 11 amino acids. The CDR3 protein is CANSLAGGLFF. DNA for the CDR3: TGTGCCAACAGCTTAGCGGGGGGCCTATTCTTC.

This clonotype was counted many times. This chain's CDR3 is CASSVSAQGEKLFF. CDR3 nucleotide sequence: TGTGCCAGCAGCGTATCAGCTCAGGGAGAAAAACTGTTTTTT. The rearrangement uses TRBV9 and TRBJ1-4; TRBD1 might be the D (5 bases). CDR1 is SGDLS, CDR2 YYNGEE, per germline. V was shortened by 1 base and J by 8 bases, with 12 bases between the two germline ends. The length of the CDR3 is 14 residues.

This clonotype has ten or more counts. This chain joins TRBV12-3 or TRBV12-4 and TRBJ1-4; tentatively, D is TRBD1 (5 bases). This CDR3 region has 13 residues. Between the trimmed V and J ends, which lost 4 bases and 7 bases, there was a span of 10 bases. The CDR3: CASSYFGGEKLFF. CDR3 coding DNA: TGTGCCAGCAGTTATTTTGGGGGTGAAAAACTGTTTTTT.

This clonotype appeared many times. The chain carries TRBV7-3 and TRBJ1-1; perhaps TRBD1 as D (5 bases). The germline CDR1 and CDR2 sequences are SGHTA and FQGTGA. V shed 2 bases and J shed 4 bases, with 8 bases lying between them. The CDR3 consists of 13 residues. In DNA, the CDR3 is TGTGCCAGCAGCTTATCCAGGGTCACTGAAGCTTTCTTT. Translated, it gives CASSLSRVTEAFF.

This clonotype showed up many times. The chain is built from TRBV11-2 and TRBJ2-7, with a tentative D call TRBD2 (5 bases). This CDR3 spans 14 amino acids. V shed 4 bases and J shed 5 bases, with 15 bases lying between them. The germline CDR1 and CDR2 sequences are SGHAT and FQNNGV. In nucleotides, the CDR3 is TGTGCCAGCAGCTCGACCGGGATTTCCCACGAGCAGTACTTC. Translated: CASSSTGISHEQYF.

This clonotype came up many times. The rearrangement uses TRBV9 and TRBJ1-2; D is unresolved. V dropped 0 bases and J dropped 5 bases, with 5 bases sitting between them. The germline CDR1 and CDR2 sequences are SGDLS and YYNGEE. This CDR3 is 12 amino acids long. CDR3 sequence: CASSVGGYGYTF. The CDR3 bases are TGTGCCAGCAGCGTAGGTGGGTATGGCTACACCTTC. Supplemented by reference TRBV9 and TRBJ1-2, the full variable domain reads DSGVTQTPKHLITATGQRVTLRCSPRSGDLSVYWYQQSLDQGLQFLIQYYNGEERAKGNILERFSAQQFPDLHSELNLSSLELGDSALYFCASSVGGYGYTFGSGTRLTVV.